The T cell receptor beta chain described here comes from a study of early T cells in non-severe SARS-CoV-2 infection (dated by TCRdb to 2020 to 2023). A note on the overall study: TCR sequencing used bulk RNA from unsorted whole blood, so alpha and beta chains could not be paired.

Here is what the overall study found, with its caveats: VDJdb matching was skewed toward anti-spike CD8 responses, so virus-specific expansions were likely underestimated and private and CD4 specificities were missed.

To note about this clonotype: Its antigen remains unidentified. No base quality values were provided; no much bigger clone lies one nucleotide off.

A case-control design nested within a healthcare worker cohort in London, UK, was used, with weekly nasopharyngeal swab PCR tests and blood sampling performed. Healthcare workers were recruited between 23 and 31 March 2020, during the week of the UK lockdown, and were followed weekly for up to roughly 15 weeks. The library was generated by 5' RACE. TCRdb names NextSeq 500 as the instrument used. To correct for sequencing error and PCR bias, the TCR library protocol tagged individual cDNA molecules with unique molecular identifiers. Both TCR alpha and beta chains were sequenced, and tight co-correlation was observed between alpha and beta sequence abundances in each sample. On the authors' methods: Decombinator V4 was used to perform V gene, J gene and CDR3 annotation of TCR sequences. TCRs were defined as expanded if a significant change between any two time points was detected under a Poisson model with p below 0.0001. TCR abundances were normalised to the total number of TCRs sequenced per sample and expressed as counts per million. TRAV1-2 paired with TRAJ12, TRAJ20 or TRAJ33 defined MAIT TCRs, while TRAV10 paired with TRAJ18 defined iNKT TCRs. VDJdb, accessed on 1 November 2021, was searched for TCRs annotated for CMV, EBV and SARS-CoV-2, and TCRs annotated for more than one antigen were excluded. In TCRdb, the public reads were trimmed at Q25 with fastp and aligned with MiXCR, with productive beta chains retained. Each record represents a unique CDR3 protein, reported with the most common genes and DNA among its rows. TCRdb's processing, not the authors', yielded these V and J calls. The sample table holds some 77,000 distinct CDR3 sequences, of which about 5% were seen once. The ten largest clones add up to around 7.5% of the sample.

In the germline V gene, CDR1 corresponds to MNHEY and CDR2 to SVGAGI. V was cut back by 2 bases and J by 1 base, leaving a gap of 11 bases between them. The CDR3 spans 15 residues, from the cysteine through the phenylalanine. Left in the record is the CDR3 DNA by itself, 45 bases read in frame from the first base. The material sequenced was whole blood, taken at baseline. The source is an adult who was a healthcare worker with PCR-confirmed SARS-CoV-2 infection or an uninfected control (not recorded which). The chain links TRBV6-5 with TRBJ1-1; a weak D assignment points to TRBD1 (5 bases agree). The CDR3 here reads CASSYAGHANTEAFF. Here is the DNA: TGTGCCAGCAGTTACGCAGGGCACGCGAACACTGAAGCTTTCTTT.